These 24 T cell receptor beta chains were sequenced from one sample in a study of CD8 T cells in Susac syndrome (dated by TCRdb to about 2019). The method was the immunoSEQ multiplex PCR assay. RNA was extracted using the RNeasy kit, and roughly 0.45 to 1 ug of the RNA was reverse transcribed with random hexamers. TCRdb reprocessing: public reads trimmed at Q25 with fastp, clones called with MiXCR, in-frame beta chains kept. CDR3 protein sequences are deduplicated, and each keeps its most common genes and DNA. This sample comprises roughly 200,000 distinct CDR3 sequences, about 95% of them detected only once. The ten biggest clones cover 0.1% of the sample. Material for sequencing was CD4+ T cells from PBMCs. The source of these receptors is a human donor in good health.

The V call is TRBV2, the J call TRBJ2-3; D gene ambiguous. The CDR3 runs to 13 residues. The ends were cut back, 1 base at V and 6 bases at J, with 8 bases in the middle. The V gene's germline CDR1 is SNHLY and CDR2 FYNNEI. CDR3 in amino acids: CASSEESADTQYF. The CDR3 region has the DNA TGTGCCAGCAGTGAAGAGTCGGCCGATACGCAGTATTTT.

The CDR3 bases are TGTGCCAGCAGGGTGACAGGGGCCGGTGGCTACACCTTC. Encoded protein: CASRVTGAGGYTF. This rearrangement joins TRBV12-3 or TRBV12-4 to TRBJ1-2; 8 bases map to TRBD1. V gave up 6 bases and J gave up 7 bases; unmatched junction bases: 7. This CDR3 is built from 13 residues.

The rearrangement joins TRBV30 to TRBJ2-3; D gene unclear. V dropped 0 bases and J dropped 4 bases, with 8 bases sitting between them. The CDR3 loop spans 13 amino acids. Germline-derived CDR1 and CDR2 are GTSNPN and SVGIG (reference sequence). Here the CDR3 reads CAWSVGFADTQYF. CDR3 DNA sequence: TGTGCCTGGAGTGTTGGCTTTGCAGATACGCAGTATTTT.

The chain joins TRBV27 to TRBJ2-7, with 8 bases matching TRBD1. CDR1 is MNHEY and CDR2 is SMNVEV in the germline V gene (reference sequence). V gave up 4 bases and J gave up 2 bases; unmatched junction bases: 13. The CDR3 is made up of 17 amino acids. This CDR3 is CASSSLPAGQDTYEQYF. CDR3 DNA sequence: TGTGCCAGCAGTTCGCTGCCCGCGGGACAGGATACCTACGAGCAGTACTTC.

CDR3 amino acids: CASDRSGWGNQPQHF. The CDR3 DNA reads as TGTGCCAGTGACAGGTCAGGGTGGGGTAATCAGCCCCAGCATTTT. The V call is TRBV12-3 or TRBV12-4, the J call TRBJ1-5; D is possibly TRBD1 (6 bases). V lost 9 bases to trimming and J lost 4 bases, with 19 bases between them. The CDR3 runs to 15 residues.

This chain uses TRBV24-1 with TRBJ2-1; 9 nucleotides match TRBD1. Germline-derived CDR1 and CDR2 are KGHDR and SFDVKD. With V trimmed by 5 bases and J by 8 bases, 9 bases remained unmatched. This CDR3 spans 15 amino acids. In DNA, the CDR3 is TGTGCCACCAGTGCCGAAGGGACAGGGATCGATGAGCAGTTCTTC. This sequence encodes CATSAEGTGIDEQFF.

The V gene is TRBV4-1, the J gene TRBJ1-5; D uncertain. The V gene's germline CDR1 is MGHRA and CDR2 YSYEKL. The CDR3 is 15 residues long. V was clipped by 0 bases and J by 5 bases, with 11 bases between them. CDR3 DNA sequence: TGCGCCAGCAGCCAAGACAGGAGCTGGGATCAGCCCCAGCATTTT. Translating it yields CASSQDRSWDQPQHF.

This chain links TRBV18 with TRBJ1-1, with 7 nucleotides matching TRBD1. This CDR3 is built from 13 residues. Germline trimming cut 3 bases from V and 7 bases from J; bases unmatched to any gene: 5. CDR1 is KGHSH and CDR2 is LQKENI in the germline V gene. The CDR3 bases are TGTGCCAGCTCACCCCGGGACAGAGATGAAGCTTTCTTT. This gives the protein CASSPRDRDEAFF.

The chain employs TRBV9 and TRBJ2-1; TRBD2 agrees at 11 bases. Germline CDR1 is SGDLS and CDR2 is YYNGEE. V gave up 2 bases and J gave up 6 bases; unmatched junction bases: 7. The CDR3 spans 16 residues. This chain's CDR3 is CASSVRGTSGANEQFF. In DNA, the CDR3 is TGTGCCAGCAGCGTTCGGGGGACTAGCGGAGCCAATGAGCAGTTCTTC.

This chain uses TRBV11-2 with TRBJ2-5; 7 nucleotides match TRBD1. This CDR3 contains 16 residues. Germline CDR1 is SGHAT and CDR2 is FQNNGV. Trimming at V came to 3 bases and at J to 0 bases, leaving 7 bases not matched to a gene. CDR3 sequence: CASSLDPTGDQETQYF. Written as DNA, the CDR3 is TGTGCCAGCAGCTTGGACCCAACAGGGGACCAAGAGACCCAGTACTTC.

As for this clonotype: Germline and junction disagree at one end, which may indicate a read error. The V and J genes are TRBV6-2 or TRBV6-3 and TRBJ1-6; D unclear. The CDR3 has 13 amino acids. Germline lookup yields CDR1 MNHEY and CDR2 SVGEGT. The DNA of the CDR3 is TGTGCCAGCAGAAAAGGGTATAGTTCACCCCTCCACTTT. Its translation is CASRKGYSSPLHF.

The chain is built from TRBV20-1 and TRBJ1-1; D not certain. There are 13 residues in the CDR3. Trimming cost V 5 bases and J 6 bases, with 16 bases left between them. Germline lookup yields CDR1 DFQATT and CDR2 SNEGSKA (reference sequence). CDR3 sequence reads: CSALPSVRAEAFF. CDR3 nucleotides: TGCAGTGCTCTCCCAAGCGTTCGGGCTGAAGCTTTCTTT.

The chain is built from TRBV29-1 and TRBJ2-7; possible D gene TRBD2, 6 bases. V was trimmed by 2 bases and J by 2 bases, leaving 16 bases between them. The CDR3 sequence is 15 residues long. CDR1 is SQVTM and CDR2 is ANQGSEA in the germline V gene. The chain's CDR3 is CSVELRWGGPYEQYF. DNA of the CDR3: TGCAGCGTTGAACTCCGATGGGGAGGCCCCTACGAGCAGTACTTC.

This clonotype was seen just once. The chain has TRBV3-1 and TRBJ1-1, with D tentatively TRBD1 (5 bases). V gave up 8 bases and J gave up 10 bases, with 14 bases separating them. The germline V gene encodes CDR1 LGHDT and CDR2 YNNKEL (reference sequence). This CDR3 contains 11 residues. DNA for the CDR3: TGTGCCAGCCAAAAAGGGACGACAGCTTTCTTT. Amino acid sequence: CASQKGTTAFF.

The rearrangement uses TRBV28 and TRBJ2-3; D unresolved. This CDR3 spans 15 amino acids. Germline CDR1 is MDHEN and CDR2 is SYDVKM. Deletions cut 7 bases from V and 7 bases from J, with 21 bases between. This chain's CDR3 is CASTPPGRTDHTQYF. CDR3 bases: TGTGCCAGCACCCCCCCGGGCCGAACCGATCATACGCAGTATTTT. Variable domain in full (rest from reference TRBV28 and TRBJ2-3): DVKVTQSSRYLVKRTGEKVFLECVQDMDHENMFWYRQDPGLGLRLIYFSYDVKMKEKGDIPEGYSVSREKKERFSLILESASTNQTSMYLCASTPPGRTDHTQYFGPGTRLTVL.

In the case of this clonotype: A junction end diverges from the germline sequence, so it may reflect a read error. The gene calls are TRBV20-1 and TRBJ1-4; D call uncertain. Germline lookup yields CDR1 DFQATT and CDR2 SNEGSKA (reference sequence). CDR3 length: 11 residues. CDR3 sequence: CSARDEPGLIF. For the CDR3, the DNA is TGCAGTGCTAGAGATGAGCCCGGACTAATTTTT.

The CDR3 loop reads CASSQDRHGYTF. DNA of the CDR3: TGCGCCAGCAGCCAAGATCGACATGGCTACACCTTC. The rearrangement joins TRBV4-3 to TRBJ1-2; D gene ambiguous. Trimming took 0 bases from V and 6 from J, leaving 5 bases between them. The CDR3 length is 12 residues. Germline lookup yields CDR1 LGHNA and CDR2 YSLEER.

The CDR3 spells CAWSALGLAGLSYNEQFF. The CDR3 bases are TGTGCCTGGAGTGCCCTGGGACTAGCGGGCCTCTCCTACAATGAGCAGTTCTTC. The rearrangement links TRBV30 to TRBJ2-1; TRBD2 aligns across 12 bases. This CDR3 contains 18 residues. Germline V gene lookup returns CDR1 GTSNPN and CDR2 SVGIG (reference sequence). With 1 base clipped from V and 0 bases from J, the junction kept 7 bases outside the gene matches.

The CDR3 protein is CSASKSGSEAFF. CDR3 nucleotide sequence: TGCAGTGCTAGTAAGTCGGGGTCTGAAGCTTTCTTT. The chain has TRBV20-1 and TRBJ1-1; D gene uncertain. Trimming cost V 3 bases and J 6 bases, with 11 bases left between them. The CDR3 runs 12 residues. Germline assignment: CDR1 DFQATT and CDR2 SNEGSKA (reference sequence).

In DNA, the CDR3 is TGCAGCGTTCGGACTACGGATGCAGATACGCAGTATTTT. Residues: CSVRTTDADTQYF. V usage is TRBV29-1 and J usage is TRBJ2-3, with D possibly TRBD2 on 6 matching bases. The germline V gene encodes CDR1 SQVTM and CDR2 ANQGSEA. The CDR3 sequence is 13 residues long. Between the trimmed V and J ends, which lost 5 bases and 4 bases, there was a span of 13 bases.

The V call is TRBV12-3 or TRBV12-4, the J call TRBJ1-1, with TRBD1 as a possible D gene (5 bases). This CDR3 spans 15 amino acids. Trimming removed 0 bases from V and 2 bases from J, with 10 bases in between. CDR3 region: CASSLAPGGNTEAFF. The CDR3 coding sequence is TGTGCCAGCAGTTTAGCGCCGGGGGGTAACACTGAAGCTTTCTTT.

This clonotype was seen only once. The chain uses TRBV19 and TRBJ2-7; possible D gene TRBD1, 8 bases. Germline V gene lookup returns CDR1 LNHDA and CDR2 SQIVND (reference sequence). The CDR3 is 16 amino acids. Trimming shortened V by 3 bases and J by 7 bases, and 22 bases separated the two germline ends. CDR3 region: CASSISLADRAREQYF. CDR3 bases: TGTGCCAGTAGTATTTCCCTAGCGGACAGGGCCCGAGAGCAGTACTTC. The complete variable domain, with remaining parts taken from reference TRBV19 and TRBJ2-7, reads DGGITQSPKYLFRKEGQNVTLSCEQNLNHDAMYWYRQDPGQGLRLIYYSQIVNDFQKGDIAEGYSVSREKKESFPLTVTSAQKNPTAFYLCASSISLADRAREQYFGPGTRLTVT.

The J gene is TRBJ2-1, the V gene TRBV10-1; 12 bases agree with TRBD2. The CDR3 spans 16 residues. V gave up 6 bases and J gave up 10 bases; unmatched junction bases: 13. Germline V gene data show CDR1 as WNHNN and CDR2 as SYGVQD (reference sequence). For the CDR3, the DNA is TGCGCCAGCAGCCCACGGACTAGCGGGGAGAAAAAGGAGCAGTTCTTC. It specifies CASSPRTSGEKKEQFF.

This sequence joins TRBV18 and TRBJ2-5; TRBD2 is a possible D gene (5 bases). The germline V and J ends were trimmed by 6 bases and 4 bases, with 12 bases remaining between them. Germline V gene lookup returns CDR1 KGHSH and CDR2 LQKENI. There are 13 residues in the CDR3. The CDR3 region is CASSPGGGETQYF. Here the CDR3 DNA reads TGTGCCAGCTCGCCCGGCGGAGGAGAGACCCAGTACTTC.